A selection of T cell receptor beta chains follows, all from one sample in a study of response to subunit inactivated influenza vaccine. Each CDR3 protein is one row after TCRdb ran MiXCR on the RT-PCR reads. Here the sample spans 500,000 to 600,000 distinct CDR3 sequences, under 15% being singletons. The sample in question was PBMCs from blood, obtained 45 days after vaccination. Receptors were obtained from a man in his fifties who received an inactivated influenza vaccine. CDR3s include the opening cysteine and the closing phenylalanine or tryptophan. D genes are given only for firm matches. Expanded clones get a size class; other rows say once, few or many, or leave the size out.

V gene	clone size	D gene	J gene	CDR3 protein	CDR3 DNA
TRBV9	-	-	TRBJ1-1	CASSVDSGRNTEAFF	TGTGCCAGCAGCGTAGACTCCGGACGGAACACTGAAGCTTTCTTT
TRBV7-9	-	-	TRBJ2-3	CASSPTGRNTQYF	TGTGCCAGCAGCCCGACCGGACGAAATACGCAGTATTTT
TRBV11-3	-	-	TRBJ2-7	CASSLRAGTSYEQYF	TGTGCCAGCAGCTTAAGGGCAGGGACGTCGTACGAGCAGTACTTC
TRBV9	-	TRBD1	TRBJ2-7	CASSVGQGALVHEQYF	TGTGCCAGCAGCGTAGGACAGGGGGCTCTGGTCCACGAGCAGTACTTC
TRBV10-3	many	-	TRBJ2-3	CAISEGDRFTDTQYF	TGTGCCATCAGTGAAGGAGACAGGTTTACAGATACGCAGTATTTT
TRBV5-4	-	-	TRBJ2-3	CASSTQGPTDTQYF	TGTGCCAGCAGCACGCAGGGTCCCACAGATACGCAGTATTTT
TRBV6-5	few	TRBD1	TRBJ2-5	CASSYGQTGGQETQYF	TGTGCCAGCAGTTACGGCCAGACAGGGGGGCAAGAGACCCAGTACTTC
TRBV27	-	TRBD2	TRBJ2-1	CASSFQLAGLQFF	TGTGCCAGCAGTTTTCAACTAGCGGGATTGCAGTTCTTC
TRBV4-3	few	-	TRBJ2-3	CASSQLIQGLTDTQYF	TGCGCCAGCAGCCAACTCATCCAGGGCCTCACAGATACGCAGTATTTT
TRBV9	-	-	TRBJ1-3	CASSVEGYSGNTIYF	TGTGCCAGCAGCGTAGAGGGCTACTCTGGAAACACCATATATTTT
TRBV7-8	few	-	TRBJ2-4	CASSPFGLRDIQYF	TGTGCCAGCAGCCCCTTCGGGCTTCGGGACATTCAGTACTTC
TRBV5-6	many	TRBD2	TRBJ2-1	CASSPAWGAGGRRRQFF	TGTGCCAGCAGCCCTGCCTGGGGAGCGGGGGGTAGGCGTAGGCAGTTCTTC
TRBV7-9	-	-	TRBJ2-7	CASSAVLQGSYEQYF	TGTGCCAGCAGCGCGGTCCTTCAGGGTTCCTACGAGCAGTACTTC
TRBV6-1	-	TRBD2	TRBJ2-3	CASTDSGASTDTQYF	TGTGCCAGCACCGATAGCGGGGCTAGCACAGATACGCAGTATTTT
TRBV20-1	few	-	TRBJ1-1	CSASSQLNTEAFF	TGCAGTGCTAGCTCACAGCTGAACACTGAAGCTTTCTTT
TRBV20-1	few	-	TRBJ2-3	CSADPGTTTPDTQYF	TGCAGTGCTGATCCCGGGACAACAACCCCAGATACGCAGTATTTT
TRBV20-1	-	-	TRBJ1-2	CSASDGSLYYGYTF	TGCAGTGCCTCGGATGGCAGTCTATACTATGGCTACACCTTC
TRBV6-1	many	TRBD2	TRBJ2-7	CASSRGGVGYEQYF	TGTGCCAGCAGCCGCGGGGGGGTCGGCTACGAGCAGTACTTC
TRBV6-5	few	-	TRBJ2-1	CASSSSRDEQFF	TGTGCCAGCAGTTCAAGTAGGGATGAGCAGTTCTTC
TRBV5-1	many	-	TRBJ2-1	CASSLADKQFF	TGCGCCAGCAGCTTGGCAGATAAGCAGTTCTTC
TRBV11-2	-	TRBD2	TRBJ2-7	CASSHLGRGGTYEQYF	TGTGCCAGCAGCCACCTTGGGCGGGGGGGCACGTACGAGCAGTACTTC
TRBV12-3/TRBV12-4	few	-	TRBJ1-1	CASSPTGTTSTEAFF	TGTGCCAGCAGCCCGACCGGGACTACCAGCACTGAAGCTTTCTTT
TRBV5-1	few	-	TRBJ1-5	CATRPLPDTGQPQHF	TGCGCCACCAGACCACTCCCGGACACGGGACAGCCCCAGCATTTT
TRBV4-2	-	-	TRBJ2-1	CASSHNRDAYNEQFF	TGTGCCAGCAGCCACAACCGGGACGCCTACAATGAGCAGTTCTTC
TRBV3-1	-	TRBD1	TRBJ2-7	CASSRAGTGGGEQYF	TGTGCCAGCAGCCGAGCCGGGACAGGGGGTGGCGAGCAGTACTTC
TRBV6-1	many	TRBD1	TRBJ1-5	CASMGRGRIQPQHF	TGTGCCAGCATGGGCAGGGGGCGGATTCAGCCCCAGCATTTT
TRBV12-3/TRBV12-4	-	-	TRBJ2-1	CASSPQAKKGNNEQFF	TGTGCCAGCAGCCCTCAAGCGAAGAAGGGGAACAATGAGCAGTTCTTC
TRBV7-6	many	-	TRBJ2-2	CASSPEGRGNTGELFF	TGTGCCAGCAGCCCCGAAGGACGGGGGAACACCGGGGAGCTGTTTTTT
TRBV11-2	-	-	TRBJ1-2	CASSLGRGSYGYTF	TGTGCCAGCAGCTTAGGGAGGGGGTCTTATGGCTACACCTTC
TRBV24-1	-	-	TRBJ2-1	CATSDPLGADEQFF	TGTGCCACCAGTGACCCCCTAGGGGCCGATGAGCAGTTCTTC
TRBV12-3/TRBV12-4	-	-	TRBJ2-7	CASSRGGGNEQYF	TGTGCCAGCAGTCGGGGAGGGGGTAACGAGCAGTACTTC
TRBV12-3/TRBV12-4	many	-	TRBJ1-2	CASSPTEIYGYTF	TGTGCCAGCAGCCCTACAGAAATCTATGGCTACACCTTC
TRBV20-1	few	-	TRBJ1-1	CSAAPGHLNTEAFF	TGCAGTGCGGCCCCCGGACACCTGAACACTGAAGCTTTCTTT
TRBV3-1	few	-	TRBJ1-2	CASSQVRSYGYTF	TGTGCCAGCAGCCAAGTACGAAGCTATGGCTACACCTTC
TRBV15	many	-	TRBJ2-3	CATSISGAAQKPDTQYF	TGTGCCACCAGCATATCGGGTGCCGCGCAAAAGCCAGATACGCAGTATTTT
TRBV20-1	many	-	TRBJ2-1	CSARDFRLGTYNEQFF	TGCAGTGCTAGAGATTTCCGTCTTGGTACCTACAATGAGCAGTTCTTC
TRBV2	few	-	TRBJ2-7	CASKGSTGRSYEQYF	TGTGCCAGCAAAGGGTCCACCGGGAGAAGCTACGAGCAGTACTTC
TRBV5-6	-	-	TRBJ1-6	CASSKKEVRGPPLHF	TGTGCCAGCAGCAAAAAGGAGGTGCGGGGGCCACCCCTCCACTTT
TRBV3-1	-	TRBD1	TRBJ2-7	CASSQWTGGSYEQYF	TGTGCCAGCAGCCAATGGACAGGGGGCAGCTACGAGCAGTACTTC
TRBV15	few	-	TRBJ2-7	CATSSGSYEQYF	TGTGCCACCAGCAGCGGTTCCTACGAGCAGTACTTC
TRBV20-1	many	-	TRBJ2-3	CSAQSGTTLTDTQYF	TGCAGTGCTCAATCCGGGACAACCCTCACAGATACGCAGTATTTT
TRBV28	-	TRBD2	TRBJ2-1	CASKGGRAGSYNEQFF	TGTGCCAGCAAGGGCGGGAGGGCCGGGTCCTACAATGAGCAGTTCTTC
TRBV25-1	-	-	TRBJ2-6	CASSEWGRAASGANVLTF	TGTGCCAGCAGTGAATGGGGCAGGGCCGCCTCTGGGGCCAACGTCCTGACTTTC